This is a list of T cell receptor beta chains from one sample in a study of blood T cell repertoires in COVID-19. Sequenced by immunoSEQ multiplex PCR; TCRdb stores in-frame clones only, minus some. Among 55,000 to 75,000 clones listed, roughly 80% were seen once. The sample was peripheral blood. These receptors all come from a human donor in a cohort sampled during active COVID-19. CDR3s leave out the opening cysteine and the closing phenylalanine or tryptophan.

TRBV5-4	TRBJ2-3	ASRRQGAGTDTQY
TRBV21-1	TRBJ2-7	ASSKAGAYYEQY
TRBV9	TRBJ2-7	ASSPNRSAGEQY
TRBV19	TRBJ2-7	ASSIGTRTSPIPEQY
TRBV7-2	TRBJ2-7	ASSRTSGNAYEQY
TRBV5-1	TRBJ2-2	ASSLGRGTGELF
TRBV6-6	TRBJ1-5	ASSIWGDRQPQH
TRBV28	TRBJ1-2	ASKDLLGGSKAYGYT
TRBV5-6	TRBJ1-1	ASSLSRETEAF
TRBV7-9	TRBJ1-2	ASSGTGGYYGYT
TRBV2	TRBJ2-2	ASSGLAANTGELF
TRBV6-5	TRBJ2-3	ASSFSGKPPTDTQY
TRBV6-2/TRBV6-3	TRBJ2-7	ASSLTSGSYEQY
TRBV7-2	TRBJ2-3	ASSLGVAGLDTQY
TRBV2	TRBJ1-4	ASGSQGTNEKLF
TRBV7-2	TRBJ2-7	ASSLGRGEQY
TRBV3-1/TRBV3-2	TRBJ1-1	ASSYGPRVNTEAF
TRBV7-2	TRBJ2-5	ASSQAGPQY
TRBV20-1	TRBJ1-1	SATPADEAF
TRBV5-1	TRBJ2-2	ASSHLLAGTNTGELF
TRBV10-1	TRBJ2-4	ASSADLAKNIQY
TRBV2	TRBJ2-3	ASSELAGFSDTQY
TRBV6-9	TRBJ2-5	ASSFLICRDRVKTQY
TRBV9	TRBJ2-5	ASSAHPGQQETQY
TRBV4-1	TRBJ2-6	ASSQDSGLADSGANVLT
TRBV5-6	TRBJ2-7	ASSFSLSPAGRSYEQY
TRBV6-5	TRBJ2-1	ASSPGNSYNEQF
TRBV6-5	TRBJ1-1	ASSPQPGDTEAF
TRBV2	TRBJ2-7	ASSPPTNSYEQY